Each of the 5 T cell receptor beta chains below was sequenced from the same sample in a study of yellow fever vaccine responses in identical twins. TCRdb reprocessed the RT-PCR reads via MiXCR and lists one record per CDR3 protein. The data hold about 19,000 distinct CDR3 sequences, with under 75% observed a single time. The sample here was T cells from blood (PBMCs), unsorted or a sorted subset (not recorded which), taken before or after yellow fever vaccination (not recorded which). The origin of the receptors is a woman younger than 35 who received the yellow fever vaccine.

This chain connects TRBV29-1 to TRBJ2-5, with 11 nucleotides matching TRBD2. Per germline, CDR1 SQVTM and CDR2 ANQGSEA. Trimming took 6 bases from V and 1 from J; bases not matched to a gene: 4. The CDR3 loop spans 14 amino acids. The CDR3: CSVWTSGFQETQYF. CDR3 coding DNA: TGCAGCGTGTGGACTAGCGGGTTCCAAGAGACCCAGTACTTC.

The rearrangement joins TRBV21-1 to TRBJ1-6; the table's D call of TRBD1 was not tested on the DNA. TRBV21-1 is a pseudogene locus. There are 17 residues in the CDR3. The CDR3 spells CASSKQGRSSYNSPLHF. Here the CDR3 DNA reads TGTGCCAGCAGCAAACAGGGGAGGAGCTCCTATAATTCACCCCTCCACTTT.

The chain recombines TRBV7-6 with TRBJ1-1, with D perhaps TRBD1 (6 bases). The CDR3 totals 15 residues. Germline assignment: CDR1 SGHVS and CDR2 FNYEAQ. V gave up 5 bases and J gave up 0 bases, with 13 bases separating them. CDR3 bases: TGTGCCAGCAGCAACTCCGGGGGGCTGAACACTGAAGCTTTCTTT. Its protein is CASSNSGGLNTEAFF.

The chain recombines TRBV10-1 with TRBJ2-7; 9 bases map to TRBD1. Germline trimming cut 0 bases from V and 6 bases from J; bases unmatched to any gene: 6. Germline values: CDR1 WNHNN, CDR2 SYGVQD (reference sequence). CDR3 length: 15 residues. This CDR3 is CASSESGTGLSEQYF. The CDR3 region has the DNA TGCGCCAGCAGTGAGTCAGGGACAGGGCTTAGCGAGCAGTACTTC.

The chain joins TRBV18 to TRBJ1-5; D gene ambiguous. Germline CDR1 is KGHSH and CDR2 is LQKENI. The CDR3 totals 13 residues. Trimming stripped 3 bases from V and 2 bases from J, with 5 bases between. CDR3 bases: TGTGCCAGCTCACCTGGGGGCAATCAGCCCCAGCATTTT. It is translated as CASSPGGNQPQHF.